This TCR beta chain was observed in a study of regulatory T cells in long-lasting Graves disease. This clonotype was counted only a few times. CDR1 and CDR2 from the germline V gene are SGDLS and YYNGEE. Trimming took off 2 bases at V and 7 bases at J, with 15 bases between the two ends. The CDR3 is made up of 14 amino acids. As for time point: newly diagnosed GD, antithyroid drugs for less than 3 months. RNA from PBMCs was the source of the TCR library. Both iRepertoire HTBI primers and Arm-PCR of CDR3 regions were used to build the TCR beta libraries. TCRdb independently ran MiXCR on the multiplex PCR reads; one entry per CDR3 protein. The table lists roughly 420,000 distinct CDR3 sequences, roughly 17% of them singletons, with 20% to 25% in the top ten. Separately, the same data were catalogued under a study of T cells in Graves' hyperthyroidism and ophthalmopathy.

This chain joins TRBV9 and TRBJ1-2; weak D call: TRBD1 (5 bases). The source is a woman between 18 and 29 years old with Graves disease. The sample here was peripheral blood mononuclear cells (PBMCs), taken at new diagnosis, from a patient treated with antithyroid drugs. CDR3 sequence: CASSVITGTSGYTF. The CDR3 DNA follows: TGTGCCAGCAGCGTGATTACCGGGACCTCTGGCTACACCTTC.